Following are 8 T cell receptor beta chains from one sample sequenced in a study of shared clonotypes between healthy human individuals. Positively selected for CCR7, the CD45RO-negative cells used as naive CD8 cells excluded terminally differentiated effector memory CD45RA+ cells. The table came from immunoSEQ multiplex PCR; TCRdb's copy has only in-frame clones and leaves some out. The sample carries millions of clones, roughly 95% recorded once. The sequenced sample was naive CD8+ T cells sorted from blood. The receptor set was obtained from a man aged 18 to 35 in good health.

About this clone: The identical CDR3 is also encoded by other nucleotide sequences in the sample. The chain has TRBV11-2 and TRBJ2-5; D is unclear. The CDR3 totals 11 residues. V was trimmed by 5 bases and J by 5 bases, leaving 6 bases between them. Looked up from germline, CDR1 is SGHAT and CDR2 is FQNNGV. Written as DNA, the CDR3 is TGTGCCAGCAGCCCGTCCGAGACCCAGTACTTC. This sequence encodes CASSPSETQYF.

The chain carries TRBV4-1 and TRBJ1-2; D not resolved. Per germline, CDR1 MGHRA and CDR2 YSYEKL. V gave up 1 base and J gave up 2 bases, with 11 bases separating them. The CDR3 runs 15 residues. The CDR3 DNA sequence: TGCGCCAGCAGCCAAGTGGTCTTGGGGAACTATGGCTACACCTTC. This gives the protein CASSQVVLGNYGYTF.

The chain recombines TRBV19 with TRBJ2-7; D tentatively reads TRBD1 or TRBD2 (5 bases each). Germline V gene sequence: CDR1 LNHDA, CDR2 SQIVND (reference sequence). This CDR3 region has 15 residues. Trimming stripped 5 bases from V and 7 bases from J, with 21 bases between. The CDR3 sequence is CASSSGTSAFWEQYF. The CDR3 DNA is TGTGCCAGTAGTTCCGGGACGTCGGCCTTTTGGGAGCAGTACTTC.

J is TRBJ1-1 and V is TRBV7-9; D possibly corresponds to TRBD1 (5 bases). Deletions cut 7 bases from V and 11 bases from J, with 14 bases between. The CDR3 length is 11 residues. Germline values: CDR1 SEHNR, CDR2 FQNEAQ (reference sequence). The CDR3: CASNRGASAFF. CDR3 bases: TGTGCCAGCAATCGCGGGGCCTCGGCTTTCTTT.

The V call is TRBV5-1, the J call TRBJ2-2, with D possibly TRBD1 on 6 matching bases. V gave up 2 bases and J gave up 6 bases, with 17 bases separating them. Germline-derived CDR1 and CDR2 are SGHRS and YFSETQ. The CDR3 is 16 residues long. CDR3 loop: CASSFGITGYAGELFF. For the CDR3, the DNA is TGCGCCAGCAGCTTCGGAATCACAGGGTACGCCGGGGAGCTGTTTTTT.

Worth noting for this clone: The same CDR3 also results from other DNA sequences found in this sample. The chain employs TRBV7-9 and TRBJ2-5, with D perhaps TRBD2 (6 bases). The germline V and J ends were trimmed by 0 bases and 5 bases, with 7 bases remaining between them. The germline V gene has CDR1 SEHNR and CDR2 FQNEAQ (reference sequence). The CDR3 has 13 amino acids. This CDR3 reads CASSLAGRETQYF. The CDR3 nucleotides are TGTGCCAGCAGCTTAGCAGGGAGGGAGACCCAGTACTTC.

V gene TRBV28 combines with J gene TRBJ1-5; D remains ambiguous. The CDR3 is 16 residues long. The germline V and J ends were trimmed by 6 bases and 0 bases, with 15 bases remaining between them. CDR1 and CDR2 from the germline V gene are MDHEN and SYDVKM. The CDR3 is CASREAIGYSNQPQHF. The CDR3 bases are TGTGCCAGCAGGGAGGCAATAGGCTATAGCAATCAGCCCCAGCATTTT.

The chain carries TRBV4-1 and TRBJ1-2, with a tentative D call TRBD1 (6 bases). Germline V gene sequence: CDR1 MGHRA, CDR2 YSYEKL. With 3 bases removed from V and 6 bases from J, the gap between germline ends came to 11 bases. This CDR3 comprises 13 residues. The CDR3 is CASSQGYRDGYTF. Here the CDR3 DNA reads TGCGCCAGCAGCCAGGGTTACAGGGATGGCTACACCTTC.